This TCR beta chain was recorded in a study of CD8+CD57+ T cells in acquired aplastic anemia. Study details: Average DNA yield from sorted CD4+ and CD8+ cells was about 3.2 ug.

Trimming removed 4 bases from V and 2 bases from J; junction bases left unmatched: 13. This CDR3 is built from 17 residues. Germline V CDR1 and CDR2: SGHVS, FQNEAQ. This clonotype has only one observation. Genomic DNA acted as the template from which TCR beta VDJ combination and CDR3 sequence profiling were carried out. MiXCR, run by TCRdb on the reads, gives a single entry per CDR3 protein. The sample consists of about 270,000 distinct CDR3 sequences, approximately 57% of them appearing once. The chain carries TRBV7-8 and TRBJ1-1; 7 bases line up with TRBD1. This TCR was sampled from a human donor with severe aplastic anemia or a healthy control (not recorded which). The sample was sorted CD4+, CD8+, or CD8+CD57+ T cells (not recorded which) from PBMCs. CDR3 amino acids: CASSSDLDRVSNTEAFF. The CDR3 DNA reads TGTGCCAGCAGCTCCGACCTTGACAGGGTATCCAACACTGAAGCTTTCTTT.